This TCR beta chain was obtained from a study of blood T cells in healthy people across ages. Study outcomes and limitations: Both naive CD4+ cell counts and diversity were greater in long-lived donors than in aged donors. Strong correlation linked observed beta diversity and percent naive T cells.

A second PCR of roughly 7 to 11 cycles used a sample-barcoded 5' primer and a J-beta primer mix. MiXCR, applied by TCRdb to the 5' RACE reads, yields one record per CDR3 protein. The sample holds about 1,500,000 distinct CDR3 sequences, around 39% seen once. To note about this clonotype: The target antigen is unknown.

The CDR3 is 18 amino acids. The chain carries TRBV21-1 and TRBJ1-5. TRBV21-1 is assigned pseudogene status. This receptor was taken from a woman under 30 in good health. The sample was blood. CDR3: CASSKALSVRHSNQPQHF. The CDR3 DNA reads TGTGCCAGCAGCAAAGCGCTGTCGGTGAGGCATAGCAATCAGCCCCAGCATTTT.